This T cell receptor beta chain comes out of a study of blood T cell repertoires in COVID-19. Across the study: COVID-19 samples, acute and convalescent, were from the United States, Italy and Spain. The cDNA or gDNA used as material had been derived from T cells, B-cell-depleted T cells, or PBMCs.

J gave up 8 bases and V 6 bases, and 9 bases lay outside the gene matches. Germline V gene lookup returns CDR1 SGHTA and CDR2 FQGNSA. The CDR3 is 14 residues long. In the authors' methods: It was from reference gene primer amplification that nucleated cell counts were estimated. Produced via immunoSEQ multiplex PCR; TCRdb's table is partial and in-frame only. The D gene and trimming were derived from the DNA, and the V and J assignments and clone size from that table. The table shows around 100,000 clones, with approximately 84% occurring only once. The material sequenced was peripheral blood. This chain uses TRBV7-2 with TRBJ2-2; 7 nucleotides align to TRBD2. The sequence came from a man aged 35-49 years with active or convalescent COVID-19. CDR3 nucleotide sequence: TGTGCCAGCAGTACCGGGAGGACGGAGGGGGAGCTGTTTTTT. Residues: CASSTGRTEGELFF.